The 23 T cell receptor beta chains reported below all come from one sample, sequenced in a study of T cells in Graves' hyperthyroidism and ophthalmopathy. From RNA transcripts, TCR beta CDR3 regions were amplified. RT-PCR in the first round (using the HTBI primer set) targeted the TCR CDR3. From the multiplex PCR reads, TCRdb called clonotypes with MiXCR, one entry per CDR3 protein. The sample holds over 250,000 distinct CDR3 sequences, 15% to 20% seen once. The source material was blood. Receptors were obtained from a woman aged 60 to 75 with Graves' ophthalmopathy.

The V gene is TRBV27, the J gene TRBJ2-1; D might be TRBD1 or TRBD2, each matching 5 bases. V was pared by 0 bases and J by 5 bases, with 17 bases between. Looked up from germline, CDR1 is MNHEY and CDR2 is SMNVEV (reference sequence). This CDR3 contains 17 residues. CDR3: CASSLSYGASQNNEQFF. Here the CDR3 DNA reads TGTGCCAGCAGTTTATCTTACGGGGCTAGCCAAAACAATGAGCAGTTCTTC.

The chain is built from TRBV20-1 and TRBJ1-1, with 9 bases that match TRBD1. Germline assignment: CDR1 DFQATT and CDR2 SNEGSKA (reference sequence). The CDR3 length is 14 residues. The V segment lost 6 bases and the J segment 5 bases; nucleotides outside the gene matches: 10. CDR3 in amino acids: CSADSNRGLTEAFF. The CDR3, as DNA: TGCAGTGCGGATTCTAACAGGGGGCTTACTGAAGCTTTCTTT.

This chain uses TRBV5-1 with TRBJ1-4; 9 bases align to TRBD1. CDR1 is SGHRS and CDR2 is YFSETQ in the germline V gene. Trimming removed 4 bases from V and 8 bases from J; junction bases left unmatched: 6. The CDR3 is 14 residues long. CDR3 region: CASSPGQGGEKLFF. CDR3 nucleotide sequence: TGCGCCAGCAGCCCGGGACAGGGAGGCGAAAAACTGTTTTTT.

V is TRBV30 and J is TRBJ2-3; no clear D gene. V was trimmed by 4 bases and J by 4 bases, leaving 12 bases between them. The CDR3 consists of 13 residues. Germline V gene data show CDR1 as GTSNPN and CDR2 as SVGIG (reference sequence). The CDR3 nucleotides read TGTGCCTGGACCGCTGATCGTCCAGATACGCAGTATTTT. Translated, it gives CAWTADRPDTQYF.

The gene calls are TRBV5-4 and TRBJ2-2; D not certain. Trimming pared 1 base from V and 5 bases from J, leaving 9 bases between. The CDR3 consists of 14 residues. Germline V gene lookup returns CDR1 SGHNT and CDR2 YYREEE (reference sequence). This CDR3 is CASSLLGKTGELFF. The CDR3 nucleotides read TGTGCCAGCAGCTTGCTAGGGAAAACCGGGGAGCTGTTTTTT. The whole variable domain, remainder taken from reference TRBV5-4 and TRBJ2-2, is ETGVTQSPTHLIKTRGQQVTLRCSSQSGHNTVSWYQQALGQGPQFIFQYYREEENGRGNFPPRFSGLQFPNYSSELNVNALELDDSALYLCASSLLGKTGELFFGEGSRLTVL.

Ten or more counts support this clonotype. This chain joins TRBV20-1 and TRBJ1-6, with a weak D call TRBD1 (5 bases). Germline lookup yields CDR1 DFQATT and CDR2 SNEGSKA (reference sequence). V was trimmed by 1 base and J by 7 bases, leaving 14 bases between them. This CDR3 is 15 amino acids long. The CDR3 DNA is TGCAGTGCTAGAGGCAGACAGTCTCAGAATTCACCCCTCCACTTT. Residues: CSARGRQSQNSPLHF.

This clonotype was picked up many times. The CDR3 region is CASSQAQGRETQYF. Written as DNA, the CDR3 is TGCGCCAGCAGCCAAGCCCAGGGTAGGGAGACCCAGTACTTC. The genes are TRBV4-3 and TRBJ2-5, with a weak D call TRBD1 (5 bases). CDR3 length: 14 amino acids. With 1 base removed from V and 5 bases from J, the gap between germline ends came to 11 bases. Germline-derived CDR1 and CDR2 are LGHNA and YSLEER.

This clonotype came up many times. This sequence joins TRBV6-2 or TRBV6-3 and TRBJ2-1; 11 bases match TRBD2. After removal of 7 bases from V and 7 bases from J, the junction contained 12 bases not matched to a gene. This CDR3 region has 16 residues. The germline V gene encodes CDR1 MNHEY and CDR2 SVGEGT. The CDR3 DNA is TGTGCCAGCACTCCCGGGGGGTCTAGCGGGAGGAATGAGCAGTTCTTC. Translation gives CASTPGGSSGRNEQFF.

The rearrangement uses TRBV9 and TRBJ2-2, with D maybe TRBD2 (6 bases). The V gene's germline CDR1 is SGDLS and CDR2 YYNGEE. This CDR3 has 15 amino acids. The V end was cut by 6 bases, the J end by 6 bases, with 18 bases between. The CDR3 spells CASKRDSGYAGELFF. The CDR3 DNA is TGTGCCAGCAAAAGGGACTCGGGTTACGCCGGGGAGCTGTTTTTT.

There are a few counts of this clonotype. The V gene is TRBV3-1, the J gene TRBJ2-2, with no clear D. This CDR3 has 13 amino acids. V lost 4 bases, J lost 5 bases, and 8 bases lay in between. Per germline, CDR1 LGHDT and CDR2 YNNKEL (reference sequence). CDR3 coding DNA: TGTGCCAGCAGCCCCAGTAGAACCGGGGAGCTGTTTTTT. This codes for CASSPSRTGELFF.

The CDR3 DNA reads as TGCAGTGCTAGACCGGGTTCCAGCAATCAGCCCCAGCATTTT. Protein sequence: CSARPGSSNQPQHF. The gene calls are TRBV20-1 and TRBJ1-5; D gene ambiguous. Germline assignment: CDR1 DFQATT and CDR2 SNEGSKA (reference sequence). The CDR3 totals 14 residues. Trimming took 2 bases from V and 1 from J, leaving 9 bases between them.

This clonotype has a count of ten or more. The chain links TRBV7-2 to TRBJ2-1, with 7 positions matching TRBD2. Germline values: CDR1 SGHTA, CDR2 FQGNSA. This CDR3 spans 15 amino acids. V gave up 3 bases and J gave up 4 bases; unmatched junction bases: 6. The CDR3 here is CASSFGDYRYNEQFF. CDR3 in DNA: TGTGCCAGCAGCTTTGGGGACTATCGATACAATGAGCAGTTCTTC.

This clonotype was seen at least ten times. The V call is TRBV20-1, the J call TRBJ2-1; TRBD1 is a possible D gene (5 bases). The CDR3 is made up of 14 amino acids. V lost 0 bases and J 6 bases, leaving 12 bases between the germline ends. Germline loops: CDR1 DFQATT, CDR2 SNEGSKA (reference sequence). DNA of the CDR3: TGCAGTGCTAGAGATATGGCTGGGGCCAATGAGCAGTTCTTC. Encoded protein: CSARDMAGANEQFF.

There are a few counts of this clonotype. The gene calls are TRBV24-1 and TRBJ1-2; D unclear. Germline CDR1 reads KGHDR; CDR2 reads SFDVKD. This CDR3 spans 12 amino acids. With 0 bases removed from V and 6 bases from J, the gap between germline ends came to 4 bases. The chain's CDR3 is CATSDLSNGYTF. The CDR3 DNA sequence: TGTGCCACCAGTGATTTGAGTAATGGCTACACCTTC.

There are many counts of this clonotype. The rearrangement uses TRBV5-1 and TRBJ2-1; possibly TRBD1 for D (6 bases). V lost 0 bases to trimming and J lost 6 bases, with 13 bases between them. CDR3 length: 15 amino acids. Germline CDR1 and CDR2: SGHRS and YFSETQ. The DNA of the CDR3 is TGCGCCAGCAGCTTGGTTCCAGGGGCGCTCAATGAGCAGTTCTTC. This codes for CASSLVPGALNEQFF.

Remarks on this clonotype: This could be a read error, since a much larger clone is one nucleotide away. The chain is built from TRBV6-2 or TRBV6-3 and TRBJ1-2, with D possibly being TRBD1 (6 bases). The CDR3 covers 15 residues. CDR1 is MNHEY and CDR2 is SVGEGT in the germline V gene. The CDR3 bases are TGTACCAGCAGTTACTCGAATCAGGGGCAACATGGCTACACCTTC. It specifies CTSSYSNQGQHGYTF.

This clonotype was detected a few times. The chain recombines TRBV28 with TRBJ2-2; D call uncertain. The CDR3 runs 15 residues. In germline, CDR1 is MDHEN, CDR2 SYDVKM. The ends were cut back, 2 bases at V and 2 bases at J, with 9 bases in the middle. CDR3 DNA: TGTGCCAGCAGTTTAGGGCTAACAAACACCGGGGAGCTGTTTTTT. This translates into CASSLGLTNTGELFF.

There are a few counts of this clonotype. This chain connects TRBV5-1 to TRBJ1-3; D gene unclear. V was clipped by 3 bases and J by 0 bases, with 13 bases between them. Germline V CDR1 and CDR2: SGHRS, YFSETQ. This CDR3 has 16 amino acids. The CDR3 nucleotides read TGCGCCAGCAGCTCCCGCGACACCTCCTCTGGAAACACCATATATTTT. Its protein is CASSSRDTSSGNTIYF.

This clonotype appeared many times. This chain connects TRBV24-1 to TRBJ2-1; weak D call: TRBD1 (5 bases). CDR1 and CDR2 from the germline V gene are KGHDR and SFDVKD. V gave up 6 bases and J gave up 0 bases, with 14 bases separating them. CDR3 size: 16 residues. CDR3 sequence (DNA): TGTGCCACCAGTACCCAGGGTCCCAGCTCCTACAATGAGCAGTTCTTC. Protein sequence: CATSTQGPSSYNEQFF.

This clonotype has just a few counts. The V gene is TRBV3-2, the J gene TRBJ2-3; the table's D call, TRBD1, was not checked against the DNA. TRBV3-2 corresponds to a pseudogene. CDR3 length: 18 residues. CDR3 sequence: CASSPADYRDGGTDTQYF. CDR3 nucleotides: TGTGCCAGCAGCCCCGCAGATTACAGGGATGGTGGCACAGATACGCAGTATTTT.

This clonotype was seen more than once but under ten times. One end of the junction is discordant with germline, which a read error may explain. The chain has TRBV5-5 and TRBJ1-1; D is ambiguous. The V gene's germline CDR1 is SGHKS and CDR2 YYEKEE (reference sequence). This CDR3 is built from 14 residues. The CDR3 sequence is CASSLGGFGAETFF. DNA of the CDR3: TGTGCCAGCAGCTTGGGGGGTTTTGGCGCTGAAACTTTCTTT.

At least ten counts were recorded for this clonotype. This chain links TRBV20-1 with TRBJ2-1; D gene ambiguous. V lost 0 bases to trimming and J lost 5 bases, with 14 bases between them. The CDR3 covers 15 residues. The germline V gene has CDR1 DFQATT and CDR2 SNEGSKA (reference sequence). CDR3 region: CSARDSGQENNEQFF. The CDR3 DNA reads TGCAGTGCTAGAGATAGTGGGCAGGAAAACAATGAGCAGTTCTTC.

CDR3: CSVVPAGQPQHF. In DNA form, the CDR3 reads TGCAGCGTTGTACCCGCGGGGCAGCCCCAGCATTTT. V usage is TRBV29-1 and J usage is TRBJ1-5, with D unresolved. From germline, CDR1 is SQVTM and CDR2 ANQGSEA. The V and J ends lost 4 bases and 7 bases respectively, with 11 bases between them. The CDR3 length is 12 residues.